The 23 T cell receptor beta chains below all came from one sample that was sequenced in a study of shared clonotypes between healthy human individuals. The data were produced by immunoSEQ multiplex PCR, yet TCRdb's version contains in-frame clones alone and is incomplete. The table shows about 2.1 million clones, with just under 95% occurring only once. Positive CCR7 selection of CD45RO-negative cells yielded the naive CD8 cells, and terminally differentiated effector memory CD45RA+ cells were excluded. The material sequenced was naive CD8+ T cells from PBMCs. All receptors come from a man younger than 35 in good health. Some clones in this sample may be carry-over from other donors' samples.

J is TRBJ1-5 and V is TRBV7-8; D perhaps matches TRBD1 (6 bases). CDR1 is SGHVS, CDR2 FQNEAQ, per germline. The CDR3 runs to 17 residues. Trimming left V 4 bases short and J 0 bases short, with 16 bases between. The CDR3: CASSSLSTGYSNQPQHF. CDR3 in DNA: TGTGCCAGCAGCTCCCTATCGACAGGCTATAGCAATCAGCCCCAGCATTTT.

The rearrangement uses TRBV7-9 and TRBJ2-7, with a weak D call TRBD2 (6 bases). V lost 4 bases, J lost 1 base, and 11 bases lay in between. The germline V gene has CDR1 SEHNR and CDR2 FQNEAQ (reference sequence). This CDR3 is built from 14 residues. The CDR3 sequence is CASSSPGRSYEQYF. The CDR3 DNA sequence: TGTGCCAGCAGCTCGCCCGGGAGATCCTACGAGCAGTACTTC.

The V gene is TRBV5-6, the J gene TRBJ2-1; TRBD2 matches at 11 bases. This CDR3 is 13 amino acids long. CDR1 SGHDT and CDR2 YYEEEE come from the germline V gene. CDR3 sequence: CAGNLASGGEQFF. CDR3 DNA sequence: TGTGCTGGTAACTTGGCTAGCGGGGGGGAGCAGTTCTTC.

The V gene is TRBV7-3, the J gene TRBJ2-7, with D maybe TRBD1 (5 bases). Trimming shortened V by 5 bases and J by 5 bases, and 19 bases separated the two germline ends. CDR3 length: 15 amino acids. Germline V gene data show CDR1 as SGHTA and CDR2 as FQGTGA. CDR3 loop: CASSAGPQGTNEQYF. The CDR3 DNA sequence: TGTGCCAGCAGCGCTGGCCCTCAGGGTACCAACGAGCAGTACTTC.

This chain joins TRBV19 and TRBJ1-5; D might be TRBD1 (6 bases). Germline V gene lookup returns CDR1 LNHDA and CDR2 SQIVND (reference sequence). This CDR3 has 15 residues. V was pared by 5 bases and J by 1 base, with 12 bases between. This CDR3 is CASSADSGSNQPQHF. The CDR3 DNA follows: TGTGCCAGTAGTGCGGACAGTGGAAGCAATCAGCCCCAGCATTTT.

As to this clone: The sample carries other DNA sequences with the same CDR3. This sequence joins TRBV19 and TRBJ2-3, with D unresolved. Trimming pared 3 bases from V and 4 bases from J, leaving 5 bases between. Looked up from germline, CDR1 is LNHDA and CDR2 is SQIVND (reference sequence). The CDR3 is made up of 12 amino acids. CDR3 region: CASSIRADTQYF. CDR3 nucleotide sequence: TGTGCCAGTAGTATCCGGGCAGATACGCAGTATTTT.

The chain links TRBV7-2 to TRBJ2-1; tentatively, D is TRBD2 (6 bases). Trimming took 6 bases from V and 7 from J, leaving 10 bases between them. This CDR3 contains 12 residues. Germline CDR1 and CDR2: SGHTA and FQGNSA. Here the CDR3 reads CASRLSGNEQFF. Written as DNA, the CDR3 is TGTGCCAGCAGGCTGAGCGGGAATGAGCAGTTCTTC.

The CDR3 sequence is CASSLSRGAGNEQFF. CDR3 coding DNA: TGTGCCAGCAGCTTGTCAAGGGGTGCGGGCAATGAGCAGTTCTTC. This sequence joins TRBV7-3 and TRBJ2-1, with D tentatively TRBD1 or TRBD2 (5 bases each). Germline lookup yields CDR1 SGHTA and CDR2 FQGTGA. V was clipped by 3 bases and J by 6 bases, with 15 bases between them. The CDR3 has 15 residues.

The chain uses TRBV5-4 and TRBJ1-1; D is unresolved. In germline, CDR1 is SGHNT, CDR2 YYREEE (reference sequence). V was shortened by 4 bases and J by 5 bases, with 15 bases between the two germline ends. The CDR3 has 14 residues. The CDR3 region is CASSPGLLGTEAFF. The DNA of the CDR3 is TGTGCCAGCAGCCCGGGCCTTCTGGGGACTGAAGCTTTCTTT.

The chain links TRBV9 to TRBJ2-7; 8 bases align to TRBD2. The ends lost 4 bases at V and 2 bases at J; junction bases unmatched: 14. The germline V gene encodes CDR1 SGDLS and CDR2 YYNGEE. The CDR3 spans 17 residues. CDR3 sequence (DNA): TGTGCCAGCAGCCCCCGGGGGGGGACCTATGGAGCCTACGAGCAGTACTTC. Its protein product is CASSPRGGTYGAYEQYF.

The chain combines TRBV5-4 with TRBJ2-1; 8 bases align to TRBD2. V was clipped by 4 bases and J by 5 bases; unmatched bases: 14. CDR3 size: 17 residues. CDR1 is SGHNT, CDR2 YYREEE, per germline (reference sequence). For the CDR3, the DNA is TGTGCCAGCAGCCTGGGCCGAGGGCTAGCGGGTAACAATGAGCAGTTCTTC. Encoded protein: CASSLGRGLAGNNEQFF.

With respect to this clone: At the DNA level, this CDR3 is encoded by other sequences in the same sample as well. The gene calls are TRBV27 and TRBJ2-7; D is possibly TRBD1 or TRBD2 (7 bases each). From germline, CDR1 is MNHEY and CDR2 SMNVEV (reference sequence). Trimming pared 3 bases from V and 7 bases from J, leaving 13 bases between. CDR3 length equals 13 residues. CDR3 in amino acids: CASSLGRGGEQYF. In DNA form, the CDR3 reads TGTGCCAGCAGTTTGGGCAGGGGGGGGGAGCAGTACTTC.

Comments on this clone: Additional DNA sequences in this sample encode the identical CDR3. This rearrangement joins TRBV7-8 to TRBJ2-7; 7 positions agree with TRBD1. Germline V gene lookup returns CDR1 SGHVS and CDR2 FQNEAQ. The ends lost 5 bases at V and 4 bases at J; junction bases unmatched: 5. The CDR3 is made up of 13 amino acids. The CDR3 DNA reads TGTGCCAGCAGCCCTGGGACAGTTTACGAGCAGTACTTC. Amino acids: CASSPGTVYEQYF.

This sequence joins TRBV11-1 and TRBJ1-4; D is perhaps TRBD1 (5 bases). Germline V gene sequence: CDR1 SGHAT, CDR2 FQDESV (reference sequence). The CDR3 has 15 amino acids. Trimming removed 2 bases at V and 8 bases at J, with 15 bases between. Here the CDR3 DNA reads TGTGCCAGCAGCTTAACCGGCAGGGTGGGCGAAAAACTGTTTTTT. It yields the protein CASSLTGRVGEKLFF.

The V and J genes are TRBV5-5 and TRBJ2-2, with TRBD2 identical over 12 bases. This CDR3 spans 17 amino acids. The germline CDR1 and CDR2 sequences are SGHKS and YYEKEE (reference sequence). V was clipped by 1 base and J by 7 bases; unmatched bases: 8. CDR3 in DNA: TGTGCCAGCAGCTTGAGGCTAGCGGGAGGGCCGATCGGGGAGCTGTTTTTT. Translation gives CASSLRLAGGPIGELFF.

The CDR3 sequence is CASSLSRLAVFTDTQYF. The CDR3, as DNA: TGTGCCAGCAGTTTATCCAGACTAGCGGTCTTCACAGATACGCAGTATTTT. The J gene is TRBJ2-3, the V gene TRBV27, with TRBD2 identical over 9 bases. This CDR3 region has 17 residues. Germline V CDR1 and CDR2: MNHEY, SMNVEV (reference sequence). The J segment lost 2 bases and the V segment lost 0 bases, leaving 6 bases of the junction unmatched.

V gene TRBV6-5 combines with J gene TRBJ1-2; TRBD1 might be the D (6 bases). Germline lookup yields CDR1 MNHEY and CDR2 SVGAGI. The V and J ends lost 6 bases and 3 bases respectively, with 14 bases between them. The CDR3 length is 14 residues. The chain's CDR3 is CASSFRTGYYGYTF. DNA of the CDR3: TGTGCCAGCAGCTTCCGTACAGGGTACTATGGCTACACCTTC.

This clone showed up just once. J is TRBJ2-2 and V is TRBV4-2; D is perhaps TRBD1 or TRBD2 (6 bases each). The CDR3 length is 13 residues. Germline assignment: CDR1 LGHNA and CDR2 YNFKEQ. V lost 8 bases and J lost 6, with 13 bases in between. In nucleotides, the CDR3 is TGTGCCAGCTCAGAGGGGGGATCCGGGGAGCTGTTTTTT. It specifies CASSEGGSGELFF.

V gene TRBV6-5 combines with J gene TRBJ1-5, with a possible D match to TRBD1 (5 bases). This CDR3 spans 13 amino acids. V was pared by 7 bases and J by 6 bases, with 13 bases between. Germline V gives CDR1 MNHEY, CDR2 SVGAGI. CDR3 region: CASTPGGAQPQHF. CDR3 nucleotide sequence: TGTGCCAGCACCCCGGGGGGTGCTCAGCCCCAGCATTTT.

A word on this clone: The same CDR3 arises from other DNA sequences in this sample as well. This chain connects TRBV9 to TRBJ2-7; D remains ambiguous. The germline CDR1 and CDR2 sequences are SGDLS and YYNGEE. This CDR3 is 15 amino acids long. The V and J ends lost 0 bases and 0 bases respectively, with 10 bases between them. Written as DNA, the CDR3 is TGTGCCAGCAGCGTAGGCGGAGCGAGCTCCTACGAGCAGTACTTC. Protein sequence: CASSVGGASSYEQYF.

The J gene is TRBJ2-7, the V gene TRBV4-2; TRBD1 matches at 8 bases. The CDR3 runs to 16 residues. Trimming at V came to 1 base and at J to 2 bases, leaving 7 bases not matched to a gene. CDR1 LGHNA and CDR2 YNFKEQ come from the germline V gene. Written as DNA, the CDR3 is TGTGCCAGCAGCCAAGGTGTCGGGACAGGTACCTACGAGCAGTACTTC. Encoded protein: CASSQGVGTGTYEQYF.

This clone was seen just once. The CDR3 loop reads CASSPRESYEQYF. The CDR3 coding sequence is TGTGCCAGCAGCCCTCGGGAATCCTACGAGCAGTACTTC. The chain couples TRBV7-7 to TRBJ2-7, with a possible D match to TRBD2 (5 bases). Germline V gene lookup returns CDR1 SSHAT and CDR2 FNYEAQ (reference sequence). Trimming took off 5 bases at V and 1 base at J, with 9 bases between the two ends. The CDR3 is made up of 13 amino acids.

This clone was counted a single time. This CDR3 is CASSVRTSAEQFF. Written as DNA, the CDR3 is TGTGCCAGCAGCGTACGGACTAGCGCCGAGCAGTTCTTC. This rearrangement joins TRBV9 to TRBJ2-1; 9 nucleotides agree with TRBD2. This CDR3 has 13 residues. The trim removed 1 base at V and 10 bases at J, leaving 3 bases unmatched. The germline V gene encodes CDR1 SGDLS and CDR2 YYNGEE.